The next 26 T cell receptor beta chains were all read from a single sample in a study of blood T cell repertoires in COVID-19. Here immunoSEQ multiplex PCR was the method, and the copy in TCRdb shows in-frame clones only, minus some. There are 95,000 or so clones in the sample; around 87% occur only once, and about 15% lies in the top ten. Sequencing was done on a sample of peripheral blood. The receptors were sampled from a human donor in a cohort sampled during active COVID-19.

The chain recombines TRBV19 with TRBJ2-2; D gene uncertain. This CDR3 spans 14 amino acids. Germline V CDR1 and CDR2: LNHDA, SQIVND (reference sequence). V was pared by 2 bases and J by 1 base, with 5 bases between. CDR3 sequence: CASSISLNTGELFF. In nucleotides, the CDR3 is TGTGCCAGTAGTATATCCTTGAACACCGGGGAGCTGTTTTTT.

CDR3 in amino acids: CASKAGGGYTF. The CDR3 bases are TGTGCCAGCAAGGCAGGGGGCGGCTACACCTTC. The chain combines TRBV28 with TRBJ1-2, with TRBD1 matching over 8 bases. CDR3 length equals 11 residues. CDR1 is MDHEN and CDR2 is SYDVKM in the germline V gene. Unmatched junction bases numbered 3, after V lost 7 bases and J lost 8 bases.

The CDR3 reads CASSLAPAGEYGYTF. DNA of the CDR3: TGCGCCAGCAGCTTGGCCCCGGCGGGGGAGTATGGCTACACCTTC. The V and J genes are TRBV5-1 and TRBJ1-2; D is possibly TRBD1 (5 bases). Germline CDR1 SGHRS, CDR2 YFSETQ. CDR3 length: 15 amino acids. Between the trimmed V and J ends, which lost 0 bases and 5 bases, there was a span of 14 bases.

Only one count was recorded for this clone. This chain joins TRBV27 and TRBJ1-4; 9 bases fit TRBD1. The ends lost 5 bases at V and 8 bases at J; junction bases unmatched: 6. Germline-derived CDR1 and CDR2 are MNHEY and SMNVEV (reference sequence). There are 14 residues in the CDR3. The CDR3: CASSLDRGREKLFF. CDR3 sequence (DNA): TGTGCCAGCAGTCTCGACAGGGGGAGGGAAAAACTGTTTTTT.

The chain uses TRBV5-1 and TRBJ2-1; 13 bases agree with TRBD2. The J segment lost 1 base and the V segment lost 4 bases, leaving 2 bases of the junction unmatched. The germline CDR1 and CDR2 sequences are SGHRS and YFSETQ. This CDR3 comprises 16 residues. Here the CDR3 DNA reads TGCGCCAGCAGCAAGACTAGCGGGGGGTCCTACAATGAGCAGTTCTTC. It specifies CASSKTSGGSYNEQFF.

The V and J genes are TRBV30 and TRBJ1-4; D is ambiguous. CDR1 is GTSNPN, CDR2 SVGIG, per germline (reference sequence). Trimming shortened V by 2 bases and J by 7 bases, and 20 bases separated the two germline ends. This CDR3 is 16 amino acids long. CDR3 in DNA: TGTGCCTGGAGTCCCCTTCGGAGGGCTTGGGGTGAAAAACTGTTTTTT. Translating gives CAWSPLRRAWGEKLFF.

The chain employs TRBV2 and TRBJ1-4; TRBD1 matches 7 bases. The CDR3 sequence is 14 residues long. CDR1 and CDR2 from the germline V gene are SNHLY and FYNNEI. After removal of 5 bases from V and 4 bases from J, the junction contained 4 bases not matched to a gene. The CDR3, as DNA: TGTGCCAGCAGTAAGGGGGCCGGTAATGAAAAACTGTTTTTT. It specifies CASSKGAGNEKLFF.

The chain recombines TRBV30 with TRBJ1-2; TRBD1 aligns across 10 bases. Trimming at V came to 3 bases and at J to 4 bases, leaving 11 bases not matched to a gene. The germline V gene has CDR1 GTSNPN and CDR2 SVGIG (reference sequence). CDR3 size: 16 residues. The CDR3 sequence is CAWSETGGAGRYGYTF. The DNA of the CDR3 is TGTGCCTGGAGCGAGACAGGGGGCGCGGGGCGCTATGGCTACACCTTC.

For the CDR3, the DNA is TGTGCCAGCAGTCTACAGATGAACACTGAAGCTTTCTTT. It codes for CASSLQMNTEAFF. This sequence joins TRBV27 and TRBJ1-1; D is unclear. CDR3 length: 13 residues. Deletions cut 5 bases from V and 0 bases from J, with 7 bases between. Germline CDR1 MNHEY, CDR2 SMNVEV (reference sequence).

The rearrangement joins TRBV5-1 to TRBJ2-3, with 7 bases that match TRBD2. The CDR3 consists of 15 residues. Trimming took 4 bases from V and 1 from J; bases not matched to a gene: 6. Per germline, CDR1 SGHRS and CDR2 YFSETQ. The CDR3 nucleotides are TGCGCCAGCAGCCCCGGACGGGGGGGCACAGATACGCAGTATTTT. It encodes CASSPGRGGTDTQYF.

The rearrangement joins TRBV3-1 (or the pseudogene TRBV3-2) to TRBJ2-7, with D tentatively TRBD2 (5 bases). The V end was cut by 1 base, the J end by 3 bases, with 10 bases between. The CDR3 is 14 residues long. Germline V CDR1 and CDR2: LGHDT, YNNKEL (reference sequence). The CDR3 loop is CASSQGGSIYEQYF. CDR3 DNA: TGTGCCAGCAGCCAAGGAGGGTCCATCTACGAGCAGTACTTC.

The chain recombines TRBV7-3 with TRBJ1-2; a weak D match, TRBD1 (6 bases). The V end lost 5 bases, the J end lost 2 bases, and 9 bases lay between the germline ends. This CDR3 has 13 residues. Germline V gives CDR1 SGHTA, CDR2 FQGTGA. The CDR3 DNA reads TGTGCCAGCAGCGTCGACAGGAACTATGGCTACACCTTC. This sequence encodes CASSVDRNYGYTF.

The chain has TRBV30 and TRBJ2-2; 7 bases align to TRBD2. Germline V gene lookup returns CDR1 GTSNPN and CDR2 SVGIG (reference sequence). CDR3 length equals 16 residues. Trimming removed 4 bases from V and 4 bases from J; junction bases left unmatched: 12. The CDR3 nucleotides read TGTGCCTGGAAATCTATGGGACTACAATTCACCGGGGAGCTGTTTTTT. Protein: CAWKSMGLQFTGELFF. The variable domain in full, completed from reference TRBV30 and TRBJ2-2, reads SQTIHQWPATLVQPVGSPLSLECTVEGTSNPNLYWYRQAAGRGLQLLFYSVGIGQISSEVPQNLSASRPQDRQFILSSKKLLLSDSGFYLCAWKSMGLQFTGELFFGEGSRLTVL.

V usage is TRBV23-1 and J usage is TRBJ2-1, with 8 bases fitting TRBD1. TRBV23-1 is sorted into the ORF group, with uncertain function. There are 17 residues in the CDR3. Germline trimming cut 2 bases from V and 8 bases from J; bases unmatched to any gene: 14. This CDR3 reads CASSQSSSFDRGDEQFF. DNA of the CDR3: TGCGCCAGCAGTCAAAGTAGTAGTTTCGACAGGGGAGATGAGCAGTTCTTC.

This clone was counted only a few times. The chain uses TRBV27 and TRBJ1-2, with TRBD1 identical over 9 bases. Trimming cost V 5 bases and J 5 bases; bases outside gene matches: 3. The germline V gene encodes CDR1 MNHEY and CDR2 SMNVEV (reference sequence). CDR3 length: 13 residues. The CDR3 loop is CASSPTGGYGYTF. Here the CDR3 DNA reads TGTGCCAGCAGTCCGACAGGGGGGTATGGCTACACCTTC.

The V and J genes are TRBV18 and TRBJ1-1, with TRBD1 matching 10 bases. The CDR3 sequence is 16 residues long. V lost 5 bases and J lost 4; bases outside the gene matches: 10. Germline lookup yields CDR1 KGHSH and CDR2 LQKENI. The CDR3 region is CASSSDADRGGTEAFF. For the CDR3, the DNA is TGTGCCAGCTCATCGGATGCGGACAGGGGGGGCACTGAAGCTTTCTTT.

CDR3 DNA: TGTGCCAGCTCACCAGGCAGGGCTGAGCACCAGCCCCAGCATTTT. Residues: CASSPGRAEHQPQHF. This chain uses TRBV18 with TRBJ1-5; the D gene is possibly TRBD1 (5 bases). V lost 2 bases, J lost 7 bases, and 15 bases lay in between. Germline V gene sequence: CDR1 KGHSH, CDR2 LQKENI. The CDR3 is 15 amino acids.

The V gene is TRBV9, the J gene TRBJ1-2; D is possibly TRBD1 (6 bases). The CDR3 covers 13 residues. The germline V gene has CDR1 SGDLS and CDR2 YYNGEE. V was pared by 4 bases and J by 7 bases, with 14 bases between. The CDR3 is CASSTTTGTGYTF. As DNA, the CDR3 is TGTGCCAGCAGCACCACAACAGGGACTGGCTACACCTTC.

The chain employs TRBV5-1 and TRBJ1-1, with no clear D. V was clipped by 5 bases and J by 3 bases, with 11 bases between them. This CDR3 has 13 amino acids. The germline V gene encodes CDR1 SGHRS and CDR2 YFSETQ. The CDR3 DNA is TGCGCCAGCAGGTCAGATCTCGACACTGAAGCTTTCTTT. This encodes CASRSDLDTEAFF.

The CDR3 protein is CASSLGGTGENSPLHF. In DNA, the CDR3 is TGTGCCAGCAGCTTAGGAGGGACAGGGGAAAATTCACCCCTCCACTTT. V gene TRBV7-3 combines with J gene TRBJ1-6; 10 bases are shared with TRBD1. V trimming: 2 bases; J trimming: 7 bases; junction bases outside the gene matches: 5. The CDR3 runs to 16 residues. CDR1 is SGHTA, CDR2 FQGTGA, per germline.

This chain connects TRBV18 to TRBJ2-4; tentatively, D is TRBD1 (6 bases). Germline V gene lookup returns CDR1 KGHSH and CDR2 LQKENI. Deletions cut 2 bases from V and 3 bases from J, with 8 bases between. The CDR3 runs 14 residues. In DNA form, the CDR3 reads TGTGCCAGCTCACCAGTGGACAGCAAAAACATTCAGTACTTC. Translated, it gives CASSPVDSKNIQYF.

The chain couples TRBV19 to TRBJ1-4, with D unresolved. The CDR3 extends over 15 amino acids. Trimming stripped 3 bases from V and 3 bases from J, with 11 bases between. Germline V CDR1 and CDR2: LNHDA, SQIVND (reference sequence). CDR3 coding DNA: TGTGCCAGTAGTATCGGTATTGCGGCTAATGAAAAACTGTTTTTT. It codes for CASSIGIAANEKLFF.

The sample holds one count of this clone. The CDR3 sequence is CASSAGLGETQYF. CDR3 nucleotides: TGTGCCAGCAGCGCTGGACTAGGAGAGACCCAGTACTTC. This rearrangement joins TRBV7-9 to TRBJ2-5, with 7 bases matching TRBD2. Germline values: CDR1 SEHNR, CDR2 FQNEAQ (reference sequence). Trimming at V came to 5 bases and at J to 4 bases, leaving 4 bases not matched to a gene. This CDR3 region has 13 residues.

V gene TRBV7-3 combines with J gene TRBJ2-2; the match to TRBD2 covers 11 bases. The germline V gene encodes CDR1 SGHTA and CDR2 FQGTGA. The CDR3 sequence is 15 residues long. J was trimmed by 6 bases and V by 6 bases; bases with no gene match: 6. CDR3 amino acids: CASRPTSGGPGELFF. CDR3 DNA sequence: TGTGCCAGCAGACCAACTAGCGGGGGTCCCGGGGAGCTGTTTTTT.

The rearrangement links TRBV15 to TRBJ2-2; TRBD2 aligns across 13 bases. There are 17 residues in the CDR3. CDR1 and CDR2 from the germline V gene are LNHNV and YYDKDF (reference sequence). The junction had 7 bases not matched to a gene; V was cut back by 6 bases and J by 3 bases. CDR3 protein: CATRETSGGVYTGELFF. DNA for the CDR3: TGTGCCACCAGAGAAACTAGCGGGGGGGTTTACACCGGGGAGCTGTTTTTT.

This clone was counted a single time. V is TRBV7-8 and J is TRBJ1-2; D is unresolved. CDR3 length: 12 amino acids. V was clipped by 1 base and J by 7 bases, with 7 bases between them. Germline values: CDR1 SGHVS, CDR2 FQNEAQ. CDR3 coding DNA: TGTGCCAGCAGCTTAGGTCCAGGTGGCTACACCTTC. Translating it yields CASSLGPGGYTF.